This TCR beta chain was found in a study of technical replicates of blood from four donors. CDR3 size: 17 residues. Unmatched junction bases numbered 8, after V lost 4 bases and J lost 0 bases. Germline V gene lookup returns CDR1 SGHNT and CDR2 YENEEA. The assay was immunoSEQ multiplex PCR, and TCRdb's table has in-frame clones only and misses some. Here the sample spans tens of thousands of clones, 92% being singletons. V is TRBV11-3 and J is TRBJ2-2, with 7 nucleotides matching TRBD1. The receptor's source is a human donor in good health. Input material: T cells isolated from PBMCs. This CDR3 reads CASSSDRDAANTGELFF. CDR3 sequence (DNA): TGTGCCAGCAGCTCCGACAGGGACGCCGCGAACACCGGGGAGCTGTTTTTT.